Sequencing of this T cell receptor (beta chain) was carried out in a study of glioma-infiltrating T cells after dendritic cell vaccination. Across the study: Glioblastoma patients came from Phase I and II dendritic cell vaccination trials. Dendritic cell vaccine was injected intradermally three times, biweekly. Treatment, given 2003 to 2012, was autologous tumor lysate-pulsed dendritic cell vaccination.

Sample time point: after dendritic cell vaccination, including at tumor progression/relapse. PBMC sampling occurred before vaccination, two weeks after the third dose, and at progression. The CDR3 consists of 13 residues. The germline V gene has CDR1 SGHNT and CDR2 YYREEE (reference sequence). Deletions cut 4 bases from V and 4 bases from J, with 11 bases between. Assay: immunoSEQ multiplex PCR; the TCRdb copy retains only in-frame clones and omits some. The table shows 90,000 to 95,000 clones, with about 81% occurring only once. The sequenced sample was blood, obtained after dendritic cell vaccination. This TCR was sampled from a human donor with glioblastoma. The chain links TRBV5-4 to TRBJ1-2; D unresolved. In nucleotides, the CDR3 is TGTGCCAGCAGCCCCGGGGAGGGCTATGGCTACACCTTC. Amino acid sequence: CASSPGEGYGYTF. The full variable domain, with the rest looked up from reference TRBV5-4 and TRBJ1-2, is ETGVTQSPTHLIKTRGQQVTLRCSSQSGHNTVSWYQQALGQGPQFIFQYYREEENGRGNFPPRFSGLQFPNYSSELNVNALELDDSALYLCASSPGEGYGYTFGSGTRLTVV.